This is a list of T cell receptor beta chains from one sample in a study of T cells in localized non-small cell lung cancer. Generated by immunoSEQ multiplex PCR, the TCRdb table keeps only in-frame clones and is missing some. The sample records approximately 70,000 clones, about nine tenths being singletons. Sample: peripheral blood, taken before any cancer treatment. All receptors come from a male donor older than 55 with stage III squamous cell lung carcinoma. CDR3s include the opening cysteine and the closing phenylalanine or tryptophan. D genes are given only for firm matches.

15	TRBV2	TRBJ1-1	-	CASSPQGLRNTEAFF	TGTGCCAGCAGTCCACAGGGTTTAAGGAACACTGAAGCTTTCTTT
15	TRBV19	TRBJ2-1	TRBD1	CATHPQGTGYNEQFF	TGTGCGACTCACCCACAGGGGACAGGGTACAATGAGCAGTTCTTC
12	TRBV6-5	TRBJ1-4	-	CASSYAGEKLFF	TGTGCCAGCAGTTACGCAGGAGAAAAACTGTTTTTT
13	TRBV9	TRBJ2-1	-	CASSVAAANEQFF	TGTGCCAGCAGCGTAGCGGCAGCCAATGAGCAGTTCTTC
13	TRBV7-3	TRBJ2-5	-	CASSSNRDETQYF	TGTGCCAGCAGCTCGAACAGGGATGAGACCCAGTACTTC
15	TRBV9	TRBJ2-7	TRBD2	CASSAQPGGGYEQYF	TGTGCCAGCAGCGCCCAACCGGGAGGAGGCTACGAGCAGTACTTC
14	TRBV1	TRBJ1-2	-	CTSSCCAKTYGYTF	TGCACCAGCAGTTGCTGTGCGAAGACCTATGGCTACACCTTC
13	TRBV6-1	TRBJ2-5	-	CASSRQISETQYF	TGTGCCAGCAGCAGGCAAATATCGGAGACCCAGTACTTC
14	TRBV7-9	TRBJ1-2	-	CASSPGEGNYGYTF	TGTGCCAGCAGCCCGGGAGAGGGGAATTATGGCTACACCTTC
15	TRBV9	TRBJ1-3	-	CASSPTTARGNTIYF	TGTGCCAGCAGCCCTACGACGGCGAGAGGAAACACCATATATTTT
17	TRBV30	TRBJ2-1	-	CAWSPGRGSGSYNEQFF	TGTGCCTGGAGTCCGGGGCGAGGTAGCGGCTCCTACAATGAGCAGTTCTTC
15	TRBV5-1	TRBJ2-1	-	CASSLDRGPYNEQFF	TGCGCCAGCAGCTTGGACCGGGGGCCATACAATGAGCAGTTCTTC